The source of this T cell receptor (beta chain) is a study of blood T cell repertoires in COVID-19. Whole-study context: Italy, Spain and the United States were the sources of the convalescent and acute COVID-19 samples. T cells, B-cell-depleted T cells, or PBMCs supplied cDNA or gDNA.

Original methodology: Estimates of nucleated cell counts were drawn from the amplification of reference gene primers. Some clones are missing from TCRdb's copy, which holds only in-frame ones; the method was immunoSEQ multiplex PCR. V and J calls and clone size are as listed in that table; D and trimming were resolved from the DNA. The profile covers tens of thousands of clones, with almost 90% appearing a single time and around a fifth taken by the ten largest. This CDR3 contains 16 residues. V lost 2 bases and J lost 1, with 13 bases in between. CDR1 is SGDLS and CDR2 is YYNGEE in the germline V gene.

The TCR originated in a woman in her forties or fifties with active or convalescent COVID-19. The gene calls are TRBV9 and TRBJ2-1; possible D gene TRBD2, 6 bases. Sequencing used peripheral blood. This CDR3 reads CASSVYGTSSYNEQFF. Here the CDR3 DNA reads TGTGCCAGCAGCGTGTATGGGACTTCGTCCTACAATGAGCAGTTCTTC.